One sample yielded the 17 T cell receptor beta chains listed below, sequenced in a study of T cell changes during pregnancy in multiple sclerosis. Generated by immunoSEQ multiplex PCR, the TCRdb table keeps only in-frame clones and is missing some. The table lists 55,000 to 70,000 clones, 93% of them singletons, with approximately 1.8% in the top ten. The specimen was peripheral blood, collected after pregnancy. These receptors all come from a female donor with multiple sclerosis, enrolled in a pregnancy study.

This chain links TRBV10-3 with TRBJ1-1; D is undetermined. Trimming stripped 2 bases from V and 7 bases from J, with 8 bases between. This CDR3 is built from 12 residues. Germline CDR1 is ENHRY and CDR2 is SYGVKD. CDR3 in DNA: TGTGCCATCAGTGAGAAAGACTTTGAAGCTTTCTTT. Protein sequence: CAISEKDFEAFF.

This clone was seen just once. The chain uses TRBV7-9 and TRBJ1-2; a weak D match, TRBD1 (5 bases). CDR1 and CDR2 (germline): SEHNR, FQNEAQ (reference sequence). The CDR3 has 14 amino acids. Trimming left V 0 bases short and J 4 bases short, with 9 bases between. CDR3 protein: CASSLAAGGYGYTF. The CDR3 nucleotides are TGTGCCAGCAGCTTAGCAGCGGGGGGCTATGGCTACACCTTC.

V is TRBV6-1 and J is TRBJ2-3, with TRBD2 identical over 14 bases. Germline loops: CDR1 MNHNS, CDR2 SASEGT. Trimming took 4 bases from V and 1 from J; bases not matched to a gene: 1. The CDR3 totals 16 residues. The CDR3 bases are TGTGCCAGCAGTGCGGGACTAGCGGGAGGCACAGATACGCAGTATTTT. This translates into CASSAGLAGGTDTQYF.

The rearrangement links TRBV7-2 to TRBJ1-1, with a weak D call TRBD1 (5 bases). Trimming left V 1 base short and J 5 bases short, with 11 bases between. The germline V gene encodes CDR1 SGHTA and CDR2 FQGNSA. The CDR3 sequence is 14 residues long. The CDR3 reads CASSLVRGRTEAFF. As DNA, the CDR3 is TGTGCCAGCAGCTTAGTTCGGGGGAGGACTGAAGCTTTCTTT.

This rearrangement joins TRBV9 to TRBJ2-1; 9 bases match TRBD2. Germline V lookup: CDR1 SGDLS, CDR2 YYNGEE. V shed 4 bases, J shed 0 bases, and the junction held 8 bases outside the gene matches. The CDR3 runs 17 residues. The CDR3 sequence: CASSPRSSGSSYNEQFF. In DNA, the CDR3 is TGTGCCAGCAGCCCGAGGAGTAGCGGGAGCTCCTACAATGAGCAGTTCTTC.

Only one count was recorded for this clone. CDR3 bases: TGTGCCAGCAGTGTTACTCCGGGACTAGCGGGAGATGAGCAGTACTTC. Residues: CASSVTPGLAGDEQYF. The chain couples TRBV6-1 to TRBJ2-7, with 14 bases aligning to TRBD2. V was clipped by 4 bases and J by 7 bases; unmatched bases: 9. Germline-derived CDR1 and CDR2 are MNHNS and SASEGT. The CDR3 is 16 amino acids.

The CDR3, as DNA: TGTGCCAGCAGCGGGCAAGAGCGGAGGCCGAACACCGGGGAGCTGTTTTTT. Protein sequence: CASSGQERRPNTGELFF. The V gene is TRBV7-2, the J gene TRBJ2-2; D might be TRBD2 (5 bases). The CDR3 is 17 amino acids. V was pared by 5 bases and J by 0 bases, with 16 bases between. Germline lookup yields CDR1 SGHTA and CDR2 FQGNSA.

The V gene is TRBV4-3, the J gene TRBJ1-1; 7 bases line up with TRBD1. The CDR3 spans 14 residues. V shed 8 bases, J shed 5 bases, and the junction held 11 bases outside the gene matches. CDR1 and CDR2 from the germline V gene are LGHNA and YSLEER. The CDR3 nucleotides are TGCGCCAGCTCCCAGGAGGGGGCATGGACTGAAGCTTTCTTT. Translation: CASSQEGAWTEAFF.

The chain couples TRBV7-9 to TRBJ2-1; 7 nucleotides line up with TRBD1. The length of the CDR3 is 15 residues. The V and J ends lost 5 bases and 0 bases, in that order; junction bases with no gene match: 4. CDR1 is SEHNR and CDR2 is FQNEAQ in the germline V gene (reference sequence). The CDR3 loop reads CASSDRASSYNEQFF. CDR3 coding DNA: TGTGCCAGCAGCGACAGGGCTAGCTCCTACAATGAGCAGTTCTTC.

This rearrangement joins TRBV7-9 to TRBJ2-1; 9 bases align to TRBD2. Germline CDR1 reads SEHNR; CDR2 reads FQNEAQ (reference sequence). Unmatched junction bases numbered 6, after V lost 5 bases and J lost 1 base. The CDR3 consists of 16 residues. The CDR3 protein is CASSLLAGSSYNEQFF. The CDR3 DNA reads TGTGCCAGCAGCCTTCTAGCGGGGAGTTCCTACAATGAGCAGTTCTTC. The full variable domain, completed using reference TRBV7-9 and TRBJ2-1, is DTGVSQNPRHKITKRGQNVTFRCDPISEHNRLYWYRQTLGQGPEFLTYFQNEAQLEKSRLLSDRFSAERPKGSFSTLEIQRTEQGDSAMYLCASSLLAGSSYNEQFFGPGTRLTVL.

The V call is TRBV18, the J call TRBJ1-2; 8 nucleotides match TRBD1. CDR3 length: 19 amino acids. Germline CDR1 KGHSH, CDR2 LQKENI. V lost 2 bases and J lost 3; bases outside the gene matches: 17. The CDR3 sequence: CASSPIVGQAQPGHYGYTF. CDR3 bases: TGTGCCAGCTCACCAATAGTGGGACAGGCTCAACCCGGCCACTATGGCTACACCTTC.

V gene TRBV27 combines with J gene TRBJ2-7; D may be TRBD2 (5 bases). CDR3 length: 14 residues. Germline assignment: CDR1 MNHEY and CDR2 SMNVEV (reference sequence). V lost 4 bases, J lost 3 bases, and 13 bases lay in between. The CDR3 bases are TGTGCCAGCAGTTCGGACTGGACTTTCTACGAGCAGTACTTC. It translates to CASSSDWTFYEQYF.

The rearrangement uses TRBV25-1 and TRBJ2-5, with D possibly TRBD2 on 6 matching bases. Between the trimmed V and J ends, which lost 3 bases and 7 bases, there was a span of 15 bases. The CDR3 is 14 residues long. Germline V gives CDR1 MGHDK, CDR2 SYGVNS. The CDR3: CASSDPGLVGTQYF. In nucleotides, the CDR3 is TGTGCCAGCAGTGATCCGGGACTTGTTGGGACCCAGTACTTC. The full variable domain, in which reference TRBV25-1 and TRBJ2-5 provide the parts outside the CDR3, is EADIYQTPRYLVIGTGKKITLECSQTMGHDKMYWYQQDPGMELHLIHYSYGVNSTEKGDLSSESTVSRIRTEHFPLTLESARPSHTSQYLCASSDPGLVGTQYFGPGTRLLVL.

The chain is built from TRBV6-1 and TRBJ1-5; the D gene is possibly TRBD1 (5 bases). This CDR3 is built from 15 residues. Trimming stripped 8 bases from V and 3 bases from J, with 17 bases between. Germline V gene sequence: CDR1 MNHNS, CDR2 SASEGT. The CDR3 DNA is TGTGCCAGCCGAGGAATCGACAGCCTCAATCAGCCCCAGCATTTT. It codes for CASRGIDSLNQPQHF.

The rearrangement uses TRBV2 and TRBJ2-3; 7 bases are shared with TRBD1. The CDR3 spans 13 residues. V gave up 5 bases and J gave up 4 bases; unmatched junction bases: 3. CDR1 and CDR2 (germline): SNHLY, FYNNEI. The CDR3 protein is CASSYGQADTQYF. CDR3 sequence (DNA): TGTGCCAGCAGTTACGGACAGGCAGATACGCAGTATTTT.

The V call is TRBV2, the J call TRBJ2-2; 9 bases agree with TRBD2. The CDR3 spans 16 residues. V was pared by 6 bases and J by 5 bases, with 10 bases of the junction left unmatched. Germline CDR1 SNHLY, CDR2 FYNNEI. The CDR3 sequence: CASRRGGTSRTGELFF. The CDR3 DNA reads TGTGCCAGCAGGAGGGGGGGGACTAGCCGAACCGGGGAGCTGTTTTTT. Complete variable domain (other parts from reference TRBV2 and TRBJ2-2): EPEVTQTPSHQVTQMGQEVILRCVPISNHLYFYWYRQILGQKVEFLVSFYNNEISEKSEIFDDQFSVERPDGSNFTLKIRSTKLEDSAMYFCASRRGGTSRTGELFFGEGSRLTVL.

The chain joins TRBV7-2 to TRBJ2-7, with 11 positions matching TRBD2. V dropped 5 bases and J dropped 5; count of bases not matched to a gene: 5. The germline gives CDR1 SGHTA, CDR2 FQGNSA. The CDR3 spans 14 residues. The CDR3 DNA reads TGTGCCAGCAGCCCTGGTAGCGGGAGGGACGAGCAGTACTTC. Translated, it gives CASSPGSGRDEQYF.